One T cell receptor beta chain is described in this entry. Its antigen is unidentified. Germline V lookup: CDR1 MNHEY, CDR2 SMNVEV (reference sequence). This CDR3 spans 15 amino acids. Deletions cut 5 bases from V and 0 bases from J, with 11 bases between. This sample is drawn from a study of siplizumab effects on memory and regulatory T cells. Some clones are missing from TCRdb's copy, which holds only in-frame ones; the method was immunoSEQ multiplex PCR. The table records tens of thousands of clones, approximately 96% of them present only once. Study-wide results and caveats: Naive T cells were seen as more diverse than memory cells and as major alloresponse contributors.

The TCR comes from a human donor in good health. This rearrangement joins TRBV27 to TRBJ2-1; a weak D match, TRBD1 (6 bases). Input material: naive CD4+ T cells sorted from blood. The CDR3 DNA reads TGTGCCAGCAGTCAGGGGTCTGGCTCCTACAATGAGCAGTTCTTC. This translates into CASSQGSGSYNEQFF.